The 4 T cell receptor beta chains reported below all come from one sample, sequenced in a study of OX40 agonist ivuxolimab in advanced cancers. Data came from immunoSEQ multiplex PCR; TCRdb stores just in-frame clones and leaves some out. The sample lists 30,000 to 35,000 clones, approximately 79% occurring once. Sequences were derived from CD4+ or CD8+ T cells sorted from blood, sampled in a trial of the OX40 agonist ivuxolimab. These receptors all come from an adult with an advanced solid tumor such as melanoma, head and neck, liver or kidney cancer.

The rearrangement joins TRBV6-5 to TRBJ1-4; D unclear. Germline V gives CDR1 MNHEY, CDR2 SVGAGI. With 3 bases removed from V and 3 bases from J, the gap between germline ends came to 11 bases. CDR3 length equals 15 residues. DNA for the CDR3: TGTGCCAGCAGTTATGGGGTGGGTTCTAATGAAAAACTGTTTTTT. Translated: CASSYGVGSNEKLFF.

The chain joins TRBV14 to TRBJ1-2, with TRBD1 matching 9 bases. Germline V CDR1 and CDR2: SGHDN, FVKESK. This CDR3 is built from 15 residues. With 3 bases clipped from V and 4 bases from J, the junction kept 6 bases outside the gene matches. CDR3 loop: CASSHAPTGGYGYTF. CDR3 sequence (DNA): TGTGCCAGCAGCCACGCCCCGACAGGGGGCTATGGCTACACCTTC.

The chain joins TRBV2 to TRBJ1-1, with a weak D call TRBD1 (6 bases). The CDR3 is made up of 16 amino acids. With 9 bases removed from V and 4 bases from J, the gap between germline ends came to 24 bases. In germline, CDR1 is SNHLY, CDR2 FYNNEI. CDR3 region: CASQKGGNGVSTEAFF. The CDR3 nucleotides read TGTGCCAGTCAGAAGGGGGGGAATGGGGTGAGCACTGAAGCTTTCTTT.

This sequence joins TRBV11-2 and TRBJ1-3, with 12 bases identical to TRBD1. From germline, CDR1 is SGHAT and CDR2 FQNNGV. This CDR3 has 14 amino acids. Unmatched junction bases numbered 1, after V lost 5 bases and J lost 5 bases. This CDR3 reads CASSRDRGRNTIYF. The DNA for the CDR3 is TGTGCCAGCAGCCGGGACAGGGGGCGAAACACCATATATTTT.